This T cell receptor (beta chain) was retrieved from a study of Tregs in tolerant kidney transplant recipients. General study points: Findings come from small patient numbers and require larger validation. Nucleotide sequences could not be compared across some patients' samples due to primer changes.

As concerns this clone: Its specificity is not known.

CDR3 size: 16 residues. The germline V gene has CDR1 SGHTA and CDR2 FQGTGA. The V and J ends lost 0 bases and 4 bases respectively, with 14 bases between them. Data came from immunoSEQ multiplex PCR; TCRdb stores just in-frame clones and leaves some out. The data show about 83,000 clones, around 98% seen once. This clonotype originated in a human donor who received a combined kidney and bone marrow transplant. This sequence joins TRBV7-3 and TRBJ2-3; weak D call: TRBD2 (7 bases). Sequencing used CD4+ T cells from blood, obtained before the transplant. CDR3 sequence reads: CASSLTYGRGADTQYF. In nucleotides, the CDR3 is TGTGCCAGCAGCTTAACGTATGGGAGGGGGGCAGATACGCAGTATTTT.